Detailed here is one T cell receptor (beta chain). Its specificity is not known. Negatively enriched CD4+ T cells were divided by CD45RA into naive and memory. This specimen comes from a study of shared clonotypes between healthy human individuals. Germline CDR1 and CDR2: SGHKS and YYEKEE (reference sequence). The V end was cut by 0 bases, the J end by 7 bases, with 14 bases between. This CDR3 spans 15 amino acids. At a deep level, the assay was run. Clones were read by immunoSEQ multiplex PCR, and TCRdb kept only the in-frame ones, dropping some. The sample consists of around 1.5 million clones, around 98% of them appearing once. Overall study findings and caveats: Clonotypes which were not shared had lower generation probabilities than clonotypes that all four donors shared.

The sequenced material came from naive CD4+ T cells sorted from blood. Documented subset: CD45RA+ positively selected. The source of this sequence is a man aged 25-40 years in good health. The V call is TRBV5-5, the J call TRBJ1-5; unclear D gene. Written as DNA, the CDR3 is TGTGCCAGCAGCTTGGTAGCCGGGGTTGGACAGCCCCAGCATTTT. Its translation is CASSLVAGVGQPQHF.